This section outlines one T cell receptor (beta chain) sequence together with its context. Germline CDR1 MNHEY, CDR2 SMNVEV (reference sequence). The V end lost 6 bases, the J end lost 6 bases, and 21 bases lay between the germline ends. There are 16 residues in the CDR3. Building of the TCR beta libraries involved iRepertoire HTBI primers and Arm-PCR of CDR3 regions. In TCRdb, the multiplex PCR reads were re-called with MiXCR into one record per CDR3 protein. This table has fewer than 650,000 distinct CDR3 sequences, roughly 16% appearing once. Described time point: newly diagnosed GD, antithyroid drugs for less than 3 months. There was RNA extracted from PBMCs, and the TCR library was made from it. The data derive from a study of regulatory T cells in long-lasting Graves disease. This sample also appeared in a second study, on T cells in Graves' hyperthyroidism and ophthalmopathy. This second study says: First-round RT-PCR targeting the TCR CDR3 was performed with the HTBI primer set.

The source was peripheral blood mononuclear cells (PBMCs), collected at new diagnosis, from a patient treated with antithyroid drugs. The chain carries TRBV27 and TRBJ2-1; D perhaps matches TRBD2 (6 bases). The sequence was collected from a man between 18 and 29 years old with Graves disease. CDR3 loop: CASSLGAGISGNEQFF. The CDR3 DNA reads as TGTGCCAGCAGCCTGGGAGCCGGGATTAGCGGCAATGAGCAGTTCTTC.